In its sample, the clone carrying this T cell receptor (beta chain) was seen once. Its antigen is currently unknown. This sample was taken from a study of OX40 agonist ivuxolimab in advanced cancers. General study findings and limits: With doses of 0.1-3.0 mg/kg, partial responders showed among the lowest clonal expansion.

Sequencing was performed with immunoSEQ multiplex PCR; in TCRdb, only in-frame clones are kept and a portion is missing. This table has approximately 74,000 clones, about 88% appearing once. Germline-derived CDR1 and CDR2 are SGHNT and YENEEA. J lost 5 bases, V lost 5 bases, and 8 bases had no gene match. This CDR3 is built from 16 residues. Sequenced here: CD4+ or CD8+ T cells sorted from blood, sampled in a trial of the OX40 agonist ivuxolimab. This sequence was found in an adult with an advanced solid tumor such as melanoma, head and neck, liver or kidney cancer. The chain combines TRBV11-3 with TRBJ2-2; TRBD2 matches 10 bases. CDR3 in DNA: TGTGCCAGCAGCCCAAGCGGGAGGGCCGGAACCGGGGAGCTGTTTTTT. It specifies CASSPSGRAGTGELFF. Supplemented by reference TRBV11-3 and TRBJ2-2, the full variable domain reads EAGVVQSPRYKIIEKKQPVAFWCNPISGHNTLYWYLQNLGQGPELLIRYENEEAVDDSQLPKDRFSAERLKGVDSTLKIQPAELGDSAVYLCASSPSGRAGTGELFFGEGSRLTVL.